This entry lists 17 T cell receptor beta chains sequenced from one sample in a study of radiation and T cells in renal cell carcinoma. Here immunoSEQ multiplex PCR was the method, and the copy in TCRdb shows in-frame clones only, minus some. This sample has 90,000 to 100,000 clones; 65% to 90% occur once, and the top ten carry 6.5% to 8.5%. Time point reported: baseline pretreatment blood. Indicated treatment: 15 Gy SBRT to primary tumor, nephrectomy 4 weeks later. Sequenced material: blood, taken from a patient whose treatment included radiotherapy and nephrectomy. These receptors came from a man aged 50-59 years with renal cell carcinoma.

The J gene is TRBJ1-2, the V gene TRBV19, with D perhaps matching TRBD1 (6 bases). CDR3 size: 16 residues. Germline V gene data show CDR1 as LNHDA and CDR2 as SQIVND (reference sequence). V was clipped by 5 bases and J by 7 bases, with 23 bases between them. The CDR3 DNA reads as TGTGCCAGTAGTCGTCCCGGAGGGGGTCCGTTTGGTGGCTACACCTTC. Translation: CASSRPGGGPFGGYTF.

In its sample, this clone ranks as medium-sized. The gene calls are TRBV9 and TRBJ2-7, with 15 bases identical to TRBD2. V lost 4 bases and J lost 6; bases outside the gene matches: 17. The CDR3 covers 19 residues. Looked up from germline, CDR1 is SGDLS and CDR2 is YYNGEE. The CDR3 region has the DNA TGTGCCAGCAGCCCCTTAGGGGGACGAGGACTAGCGGGAGGGCCCGAGCAGTACTTC. As protein: CASSPLGGRGLAGGPEQYF.

The rearrangement links TRBV7-2 to TRBJ1-1; D may be TRBD1 (6 bases). The V end lost 3 bases, the J end lost 7 bases, and 15 bases lay between the germline ends. The CDR3 covers 14 residues. CDR1 SGHTA and CDR2 FQGNSA come from the germline V gene. The CDR3 DNA is TGTGCCAGCAGCTTTGGTTGGACACAGGGTGAAGCTTTCTTT. It yields the protein CASSFGWTQGEAFF.

The chain carries TRBV6-5 and TRBJ1-6, with D tentatively TRBD1 (5 bases). This CDR3 contains 15 residues. Trimming took off 0 bases at V and 5 bases at J, with 8 bases between the two ends. CDR1 is MNHEY and CDR2 is SVGAGI in the germline V gene. In DNA, the CDR3 is TGTGCCAGCAGTTACTCGATGGGGGATAATTCACCCCTCCACTTT. This encodes CASSYSMGDNSPLHF.

The chain couples TRBV6-4 to TRBJ1-6, with D unresolved. The germline CDR1 and CDR2 sequences are MRHNA and SNTAGT. Trimming took 5 bases from V and 7 from J, leaving 12 bases between them. This CDR3 has 14 residues. The CDR3 sequence is CASSSGQANSPLHF. In DNA, the CDR3 is TGTGCCAGCAGTTCTGGGCAGGCCAATTCACCCCTCCACTTT.

The table lists this clone with a count of one. The chain combines TRBV28 with TRBJ1-5; the match to TRBD1 covers 7 bases. Germline CDR1 MDHEN, CDR2 SYDVKM. The CDR3 is 14 residues long. J gave up 7 bases and V 6 bases, and 9 bases lay outside the gene matches. The CDR3 is CASSPTGTWQPQHF. In DNA form, the CDR3 reads TGTGCCAGCAGCCCGACAGGGACGTGGCAGCCCCAGCATTTT.

The J gene is TRBJ1-1, the V gene TRBV7-8; D is undetermined. The germline V gene has CDR1 SGHVS and CDR2 FQNEAQ. The CDR3 contains 12 residues. The V gene lost 5 bases and the J gene lost 1 base, with 5 bases spanning the gap. The CDR3 here is CASSQRNTEAFF. The CDR3 DNA reads as TGTGCCAGCAGCCAGAGGAACACTGAAGCTTTCTTT.

The chain couples TRBV9 to TRBJ2-5; possibly TRBD2 for D (6 bases). Trimming took 5 bases from V and 3 from J, leaving 17 bases between them. In germline, CDR1 is SGDLS, CDR2 YYNGEE. The CDR3 covers 15 residues. In DNA, the CDR3 is TGTGCCAGCAGTCGAACCTGGGACTCCAAAGAGACCCAGTACTTC. It codes for CASSRTWDSKETQYF.

The gene calls are TRBV7-2 and TRBJ1-2, with D perhaps TRBD1 (5 bases). The V and J ends lost 2 bases and 2 bases respectively, with 6 bases between them. Germline CDR1 reads SGHTA; CDR2 reads FQGNSA. The CDR3 runs 13 residues. The CDR3 spells CASSLPGNYGYTF. The CDR3 DNA follows: TGTGCCAGCAGCTTACCAGGGAACTATGGCTACACCTTC.

This clone was observed once. CDR3 amino acids: CASSDRITNEKLFF. CDR3 DNA sequence: TGTGCCAGCAGTGACAGAATTACGAATGAAAAACTGTTTTTT. The chain links TRBV6-1 to TRBJ1-4, with D uncertain. Trimming shortened V by 3 bases and J by 5 bases, and 10 bases separated the two germline ends. The germline V gene encodes CDR1 MNHNS and CDR2 SASEGT. The CDR3 runs 14 residues.

This clone turned up a few times. V and J are TRBV13 and TRBJ2-3, with D perhaps TRBD1 or TRBD2 (6 bases each). Trimming took 1 base from V and 8 from J, leaving 10 bases between them. Germline loops: CDR1 PRHDT, CDR2 FYEKMQ (reference sequence). The CDR3 has 13 amino acids. In DNA, the CDR3 is TGTGCCAGCAGCTTAGAGGAGGGGGGTACGCAGTATTTT. This translates into CASSLEEGGTQYF. The full variable domain, rest sourced from reference TRBV13 and TRBJ2-3, is AAGVIQSPRHLIKEKRETATLKCYPIPRHDTVYWYQQGPGQDPQFLISFYEKMQSDKGSIPDRFSAQQFSDYHSELNMSSLELGDSALYFCASSLEEGGTQYFGPGTRLTVL.

The rearrangement uses TRBV7-2 and TRBJ2-3; D uncertain. The CDR3 has 14 residues. The V gene's germline CDR1 is SGHTA and CDR2 FQGNSA. With 5 bases removed from V and 7 bases from J, the gap between germline ends came to 16 bases. The DNA for the CDR3 is TGTGCCAGCAGCCCCCCAAACGGACCTCATACGCAGTATTTT. The encoded protein is CASSPPNGPHTQYF.

The genes are TRBV9 and TRBJ1-2; 7 bases line up with TRBD1. CDR3 length: 15 amino acids. The germline CDR1 and CDR2 sequences are SGDLS and YYNGEE. J lost 3 bases, V lost 5 bases, and 10 bases had no gene match. The CDR3 sequence: CASSRQGVTDYGYTF. As DNA, the CDR3 is TGTGCCAGCAGTCGGCAGGGGGTTACTGACTATGGCTACACCTTC.

The rearrangement joins TRBV27 to TRBJ1-5, with 8 bases aligning to TRBD1. Germline trimming cut 2 bases from V and 4 bases from J; bases unmatched to any gene: 4. There are 15 residues in the CDR3. Looked up from germline, CDR1 is MNHEY and CDR2 is SMNVEV (reference sequence). CDR3 protein: CASSLGTGANQPQHF. The CDR3 bases are TGTGCCAGCAGTTTAGGGACAGGCGCAAATCAGCCCCAGCATTTT.

This sequence joins TRBV7-3 and TRBJ2-7; D call uncertain. CDR1 is SGHTA, CDR2 FQGTGA, per germline. The CDR3 is 13 residues long. With 5 bases removed from V and 0 bases from J, the gap between germline ends came to 8 bases. The CDR3: CASSIDGSYEQYF. In DNA, the CDR3 is TGTGCCAGCAGCATCGACGGCTCCTACGAGCAGTACTTC.

The V call is TRBV4-3, the J call TRBJ1-1, with D uncertain. The CDR3 has 16 residues. Trimming shortened V by 0 bases and J by 4 bases, and 15 bases separated the two germline ends. Germline CDR1 reads LGHNA; CDR2 reads YSLEER. The CDR3 protein is CASSQDHYPSGTEAFF. The CDR3 region has the DNA TGCGCCAGCAGCCAAGATCATTACCCAAGTGGCACTGAAGCTTTCTTT.

The chain uses TRBV5-1 and TRBJ2-6; D call uncertain. V was pared by 3 bases and J by 0 bases, with 7 bases between. The CDR3 is made up of 15 amino acids. Germline CDR1 SGHRS, CDR2 YFSETQ. CDR3 amino acids: CASSSGNSGANVLTF. CDR3 DNA: TGCGCCAGCAGCTCCGGTAACTCTGGGGCCAACGTCCTGACTTTC.